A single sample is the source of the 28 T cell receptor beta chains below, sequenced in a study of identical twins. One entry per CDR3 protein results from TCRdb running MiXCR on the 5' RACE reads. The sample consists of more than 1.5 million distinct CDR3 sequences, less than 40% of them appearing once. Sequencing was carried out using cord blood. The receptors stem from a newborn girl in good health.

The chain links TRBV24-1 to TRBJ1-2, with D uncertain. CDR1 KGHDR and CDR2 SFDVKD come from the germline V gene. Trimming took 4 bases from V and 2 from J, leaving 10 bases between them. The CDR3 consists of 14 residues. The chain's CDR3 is CATSDTRRNYGYTF. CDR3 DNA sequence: TGTGCCACCAGTGACACCAGGAGAAACTATGGCTACACCTTC.

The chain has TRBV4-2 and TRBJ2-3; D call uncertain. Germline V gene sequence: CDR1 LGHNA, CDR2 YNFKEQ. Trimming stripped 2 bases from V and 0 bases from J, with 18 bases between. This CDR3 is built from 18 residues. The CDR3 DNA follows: TGTGCCAGCAGCCAAAACAAACTGCAGGCCGCTAGCACAGATACGCAGTATTTT. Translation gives CASSQNKLQAASTDTQYF.

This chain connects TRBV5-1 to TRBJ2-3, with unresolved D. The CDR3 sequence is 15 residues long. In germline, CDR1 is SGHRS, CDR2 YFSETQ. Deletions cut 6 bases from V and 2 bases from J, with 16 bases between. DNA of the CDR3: TGCGCCAGCAATAAGATAGGACCAAACACAGATACGCAGTATTTT. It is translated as CASNKIGPNTDTQYF.

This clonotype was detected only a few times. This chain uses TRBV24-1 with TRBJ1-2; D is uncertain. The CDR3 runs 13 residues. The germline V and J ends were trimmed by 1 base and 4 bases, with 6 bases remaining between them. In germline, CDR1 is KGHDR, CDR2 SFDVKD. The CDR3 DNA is TGTGCCACCAGTGATTTTAATGGCTATGGCTACACCTTC. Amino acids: CATSDFNGYGYTF.

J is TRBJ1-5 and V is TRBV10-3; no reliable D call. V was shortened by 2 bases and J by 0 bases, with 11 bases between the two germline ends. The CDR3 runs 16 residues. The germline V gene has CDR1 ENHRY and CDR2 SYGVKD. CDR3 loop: CAISEQPGYSNQPQHF. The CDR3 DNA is TGTGCCATCAGTGAGCAGCCCGGTTATAGCAATCAGCCCCAGCATTTT.

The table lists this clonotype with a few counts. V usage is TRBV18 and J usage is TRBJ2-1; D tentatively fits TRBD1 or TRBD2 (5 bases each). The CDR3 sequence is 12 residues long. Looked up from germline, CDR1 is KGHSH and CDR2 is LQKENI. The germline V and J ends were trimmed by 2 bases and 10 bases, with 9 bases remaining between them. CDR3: CASSPGGSEQFF. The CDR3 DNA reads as TGTGCCAGCTCACCAGGGGGTAGCGAGCAGTTCTTC.

This chain's CDR3 is CASSLDWRAGGYQETQYF. DNA of the CDR3: TGTGCCAGCAGCTTAGATTGGAGAGCGGGGGGATACCAAGAGACCCAGTACTTC. The chain carries TRBV11-2 and TRBJ2-5; 9 bases line up with TRBD2. Germline V gives CDR1 SGHAT, CDR2 FQNNGV. There are 18 residues in the CDR3. V lost 0 bases to trimming and J lost 0 bases; unmatched junction nucleotides: 8.

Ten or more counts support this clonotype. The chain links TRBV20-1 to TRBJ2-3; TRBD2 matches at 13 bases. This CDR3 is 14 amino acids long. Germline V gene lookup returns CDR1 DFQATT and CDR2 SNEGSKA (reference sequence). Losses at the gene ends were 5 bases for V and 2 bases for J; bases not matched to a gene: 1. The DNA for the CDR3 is TGCAGTGCTGGACTAGCGGGGGCCACAGATACGCAGTATTTT. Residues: CSAGLAGATDTQYF.

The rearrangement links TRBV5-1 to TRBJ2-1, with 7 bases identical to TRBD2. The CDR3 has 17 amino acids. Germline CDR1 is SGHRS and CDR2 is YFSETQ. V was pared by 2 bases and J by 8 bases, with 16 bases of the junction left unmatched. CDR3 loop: CASSLGVTAGARDEQFF. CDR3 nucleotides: TGCGCCAGCAGCTTAGGAGTTACGGCGGGAGCACGCGATGAGCAGTTCTTC.

Here the CDR3 DNA reads TGTGCCACCAGTGATTTTGCAGGGGACCCATACAATGAGCAGTACTTC. It is translated as CATSDFAGDPYNEQYF. V gene TRBV24-1 combines with J gene TRBJ2-7; D is possibly TRBD1 (6 bases). V dropped 1 base and J dropped 7 bases, with 19 bases sitting between them. Per the germline V gene, CDR1 is KGHDR and CDR2 is SFDVKD. The CDR3 runs 16 residues.

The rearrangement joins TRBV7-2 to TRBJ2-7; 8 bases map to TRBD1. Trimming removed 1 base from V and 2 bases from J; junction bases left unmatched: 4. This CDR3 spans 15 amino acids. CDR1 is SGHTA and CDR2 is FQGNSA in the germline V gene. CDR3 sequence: CASSLVTGDAYEQYF. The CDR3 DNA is TGTGCCAGCAGCTTAGTGACAGGGGACGCCTACGAGCAGTACTTC.

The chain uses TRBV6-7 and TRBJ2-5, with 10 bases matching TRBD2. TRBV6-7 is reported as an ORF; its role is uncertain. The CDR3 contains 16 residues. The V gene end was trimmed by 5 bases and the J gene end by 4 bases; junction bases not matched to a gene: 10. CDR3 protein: CASSPISGGQRETQYF. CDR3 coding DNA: TGTGCCAGCAGTCCCATTAGCGGGGGGCAGCGAGAGACCCAGTACTTC.

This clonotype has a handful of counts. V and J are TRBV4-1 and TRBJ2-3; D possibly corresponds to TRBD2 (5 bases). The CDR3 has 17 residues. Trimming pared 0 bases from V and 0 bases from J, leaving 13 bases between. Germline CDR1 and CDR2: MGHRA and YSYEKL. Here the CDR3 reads CASSQDWRRLSTDTQYF. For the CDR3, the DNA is TGCGCCAGCAGCCAAGATTGGAGGCGCCTTAGCACAGATACGCAGTATTTT.

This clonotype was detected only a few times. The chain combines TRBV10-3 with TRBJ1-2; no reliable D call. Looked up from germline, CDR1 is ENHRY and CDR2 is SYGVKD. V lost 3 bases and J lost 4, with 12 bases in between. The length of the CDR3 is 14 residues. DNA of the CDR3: TGTGCCATCAGTGAAGTCTCCCTATCCTATGGCTACACCTTC. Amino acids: CAISEVSLSYGYTF.

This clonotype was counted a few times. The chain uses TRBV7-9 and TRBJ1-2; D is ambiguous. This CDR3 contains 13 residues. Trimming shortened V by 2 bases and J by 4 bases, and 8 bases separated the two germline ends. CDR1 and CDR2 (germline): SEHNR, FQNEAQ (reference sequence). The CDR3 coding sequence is TGTGCCAGCAGCTTAAACACCCTCTATGGCTACACCTTC. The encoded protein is CASSLNTLYGYTF.

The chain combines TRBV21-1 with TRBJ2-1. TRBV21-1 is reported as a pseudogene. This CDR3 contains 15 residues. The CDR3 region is CASSKAVNYYNEQFF. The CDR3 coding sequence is TGTGCCAGCAGCAAAGCGGTTAATTACTACAATGAGCAGTTCTTC.

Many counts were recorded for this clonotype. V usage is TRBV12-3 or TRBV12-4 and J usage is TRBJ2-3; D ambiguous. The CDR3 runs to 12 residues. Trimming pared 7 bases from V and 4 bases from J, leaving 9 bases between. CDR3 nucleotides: TGTGCCAGCACTCTCCAGGCAGATACGCAGTATTTT. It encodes CASTLQADTQYF.

For the CDR3, the DNA is TGCAGTGCTAGAACCCTAGCTATCTCCTACGAGCAGTACTTC. It codes for CSARTLAISYEQYF. The rearrangement links TRBV20-1 to TRBJ2-7; tentatively, D is TRBD2 (5 bases). V lost 2 bases, J lost 0 bases, and 11 bases lay in between. Germline CDR1 and CDR2: DFQATT and SNEGSKA (reference sequence). CDR3 length equals 14 residues.

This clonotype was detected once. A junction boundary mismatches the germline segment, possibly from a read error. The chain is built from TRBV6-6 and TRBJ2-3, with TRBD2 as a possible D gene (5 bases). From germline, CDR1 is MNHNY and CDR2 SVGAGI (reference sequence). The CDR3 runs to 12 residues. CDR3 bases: TGTACCAGCGGTCAAACTACAGATACGCAGTATTTT. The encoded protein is CTSGQTTDTQYF.

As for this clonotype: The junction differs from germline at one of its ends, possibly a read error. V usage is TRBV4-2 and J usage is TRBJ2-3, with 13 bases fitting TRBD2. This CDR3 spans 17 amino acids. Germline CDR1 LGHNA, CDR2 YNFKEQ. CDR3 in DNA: TGTGCCAGCAGCCAAGTAAGGACTAGCGGGGGCACAGGTACGCAGTATTTT. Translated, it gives CASSQVRTSGGTGTQYF.

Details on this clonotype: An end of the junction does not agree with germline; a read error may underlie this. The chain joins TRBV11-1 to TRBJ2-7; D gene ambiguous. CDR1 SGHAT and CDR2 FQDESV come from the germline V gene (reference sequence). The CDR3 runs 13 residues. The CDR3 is CASGLSQNYEQYF. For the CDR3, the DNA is TGTGCCAGCGGCTTATCTCAAAACTACGAGCAGTACTTC.

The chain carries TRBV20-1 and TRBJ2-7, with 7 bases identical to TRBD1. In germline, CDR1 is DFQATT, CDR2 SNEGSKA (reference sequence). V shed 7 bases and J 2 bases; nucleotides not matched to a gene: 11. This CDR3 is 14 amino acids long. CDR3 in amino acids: CSVERGRSTYEQYF. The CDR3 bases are TGCAGTGTGGAAAGGGGGCGAAGTACCTACGAGCAGTACTTC.

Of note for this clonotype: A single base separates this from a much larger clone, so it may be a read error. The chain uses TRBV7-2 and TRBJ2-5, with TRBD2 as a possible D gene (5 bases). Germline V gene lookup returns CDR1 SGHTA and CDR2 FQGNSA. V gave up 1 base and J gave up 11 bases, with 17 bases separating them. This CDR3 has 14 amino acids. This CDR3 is CASSLEFAGNEQYF. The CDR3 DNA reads TGTGCCAGCAGCTTAGAGTTCGCGGGTAATGAGCAGTACTTC.

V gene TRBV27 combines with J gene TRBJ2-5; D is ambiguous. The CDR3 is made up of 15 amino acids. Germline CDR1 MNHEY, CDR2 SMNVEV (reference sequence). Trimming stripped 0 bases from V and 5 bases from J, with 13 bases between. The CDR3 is CASSLSIRFMETQYF. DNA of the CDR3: TGTGCCAGCAGTTTATCGATAAGGTTTATGGAGACCCAGTACTTC.

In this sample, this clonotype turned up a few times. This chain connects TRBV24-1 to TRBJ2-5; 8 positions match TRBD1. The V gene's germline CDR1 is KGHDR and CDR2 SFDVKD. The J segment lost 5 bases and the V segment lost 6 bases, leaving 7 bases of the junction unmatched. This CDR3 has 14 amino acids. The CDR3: CATSPNTGGETQYF. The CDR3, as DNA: TGTGCCACCAGTCCAAATACAGGGGGGGAGACCCAGTACTTC.

The CDR3 region has the DNA TGTGCCAGCAGTTTGCGGGAGGGTCAGCAGTATTTT. It specifies CASSLREGQQYF. J is TRBJ2-3 and V is TRBV28, with TRBD2 identical over 9 bases. There are 12 residues in the CDR3. Germline CDR1 and CDR2: MDHEN and SYDVKM. Unmatched junction bases numbered 3, after V lost 3 bases and J lost 11 bases.

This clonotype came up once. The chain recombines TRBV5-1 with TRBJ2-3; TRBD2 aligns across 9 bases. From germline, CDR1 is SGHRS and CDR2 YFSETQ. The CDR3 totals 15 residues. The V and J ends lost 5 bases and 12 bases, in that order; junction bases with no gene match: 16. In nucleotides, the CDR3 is TGCGCCAGCAGTTGGAGCGGGAGGAAGCAAGAGACCCAGTATTTT. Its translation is CASSWSGRKQETQYF.

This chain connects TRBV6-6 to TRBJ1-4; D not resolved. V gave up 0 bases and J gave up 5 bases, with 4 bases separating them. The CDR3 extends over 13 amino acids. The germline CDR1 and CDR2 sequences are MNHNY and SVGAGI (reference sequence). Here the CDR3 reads CASSYSPNEKLFF. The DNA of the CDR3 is TGTGCCAGCAGTTACTCCCCGAATGAAAAACTGTTTTTT.